The clone carrying this T cell receptor beta chain was counted ten times or more. Its antigen is unknown. A modified ARM-PCR protocol with three rounds of nested PCR amplified TCRbeta. MiXCR, applied by TCRdb to the multiplex PCR reads, yields one record per CDR3 protein. The sample has around 120,000 distinct CDR3 sequences, about 66% seen once. This specimen belongs to a study of tumor and adjacent non-tumor tissue in lung cancer. Study-wide findings and caveats: Tumor tissue had significantly higher TCR diversity than normal lung. Tumor TCR diversity, when higher, was linked to shorter survival.

This sample's RNA came from whole unsorted tissue. Specimen: lung tumor tissue. The sequence came from a man aged 30 to 39 with non-small cell lung cancer.

The CDR3 loop reads CASSTGLAGGWKETQYF. Here the CDR3 DNA reads TGTGCCAGCAGTACGGGACTAGCGGGAGGATGGAAAGAGACCCAGTACTTC. The V call is TRBV12-3 or TRBV12-4, the J call TRBJ2-5; 15 bases agree with TRBD2. V dropped 5 bases and J dropped 3; count of bases not matched to a gene: 7. This CDR3 has 17 amino acids.